The 8 T cell receptor beta chains in this list originate from one sample, sequenced in a study of tumour-infiltrating T cells in Burkitt lymphoma. Sequenced by immunoSEQ multiplex PCR; TCRdb stores in-frame clones only, minus some. Altogether around 48,000 clones are present, around 30% being singletons, with the ten largest covering 2.9%. Sequences were obtained from tumor tissue. The receptors were gathered from a human donor with Burkitt lymphoma.

The chain uses TRBV10-3 and TRBJ1-4; 10 bases align to TRBD1. From germline, CDR1 is ENHRY and CDR2 SYGVKD. There are 16 residues in the CDR3. The trim removed 6 bases at V and 5 bases at J, leaving 9 bases unmatched. The CDR3 loop reads CAISRDRGRSNEKLFF. The CDR3 DNA reads TGTGCCATCAGCAGGGACAGGGGAAGGTCGAATGAAAAACTGTTTTTT.

The chain carries TRBV2 and TRBJ1-6; D call uncertain. V shed 2 bases and J shed 7 bases, with 12 bases lying between them. The length of the CDR3 is 15 residues. CDR1 and CDR2 from the germline V gene are SNHLY and FYNNEI. The CDR3 sequence is CASSELEGLNSPLHF. CDR3 in DNA: TGTGCCAGCAGTGAACTGGAGGGTCTAAATTCACCCCTCCACTTT.

This clone has just a few counts. The chain employs TRBV2 and TRBJ2-7; weak D call: TRBD1 (5 bases). V shed 6 bases and J shed 5 bases, with 11 bases lying between them. This CDR3 spans 12 amino acids. The germline V gene encodes CDR1 SNHLY and CDR2 FYNNEI. CDR3 in DNA: TGTGCCAGCAGGCTTCTAGGGGACGAGCAGTACTTC. Amino acids: CASRLLGDEQYF. The entire variable domain, with the rest obtained from reference TRBV2 and TRBJ2-7, is as follows: EPEVTQTPSHQVTQMGQEVILRCVPISNHLYFYWYRQILGQKVEFLVSFYNNEISEKSEIFDDQFSVERPDGSNFTLKIRSTKLEDSAMYFCASRLLGDEQYFGPGTRLTVT.

The CDR3 nucleotides are TGTGCCAGCAGCTTGTATCTTGGGACAGGGGGTAGTAATGAGCAGTTCTTC. Residues: CASSLYLGTGGSNEQFF. The rearrangement uses TRBV5-8 and TRBJ2-1, with TRBD1 identical over 11 bases. This CDR3 region has 17 residues. In germline, CDR1 is SGHTS, CDR2 YDEGEE. The V segment lost 1 base and the J segment 7 bases; nucleotides outside the gene matches: 10. The full variable domain, in which reference TRBV5-8 and TRBJ2-1 provide the parts outside the CDR3, is EAGVTQSPTHLIKTRGQQATLRCSPISGHTSVYWYQQALGLGLQFLLWYDEGEERNRGNFPPRFSGRQFPNYSSELNVNALELEDSALYLCASSLYLGTGGSNEQFFGPGTRLTVL.

This clone was found a few times. V gene TRBV4-1 combines with J gene TRBJ1-4; 7 bases agree with TRBD1. V lost 1 base and J lost 5; bases outside the gene matches: 4. The CDR3 totals 15 residues. Germline V gene lookup returns CDR1 MGHRA and CDR2 YSYEKL. CDR3 sequence reads: CASSQVRQGNEKLFF. The DNA for the CDR3 is TGCGCCAGCAGCCAAGTGCGACAGGGCAATGAAAAACTGTTTTTT.

This clone showed up just a few times. The chain recombines TRBV11-2 with TRBJ2-5, with 8 nucleotides matching TRBD2. The CDR3 runs 15 residues. J lost 7 bases, V lost 1 base, and 8 bases had no gene match. CDR1 and CDR2 from the germline V gene are SGHAT and FQNNGV. DNA for the CDR3: TGTGCCAGCAGCTTAGGGACTAGCCACGGTACGACCCAGTACTTC. Translation: CASSLGTSHGTTQYF. Combining the CDR3 with reference TRBV11-2 and TRBJ2-5 gives the whole variable domain EAGVAQSPRYKIIEKRQSVAFWCNPISGHATLYWYQQILGQGPKLLIQFQNNGVVDDSQLPKDRFSAERLKGVDSTLKIQPAKLEDSAVYLCASSLGTSHGTTQYFGPGTRLLVL.

This clone came up a few times. J is TRBJ2-7 and V is TRBV19, with D hard to call. The CDR3 runs to 13 residues. Germline V gene lookup returns CDR1 LNHDA and CDR2 SQIVND (reference sequence). The V gene lost 3 bases and the J gene lost 0 bases, with 6 bases spanning the gap. The CDR3 loop is CASSMQSSYEQYF. In nucleotides, the CDR3 is TGTGCCAGTAGTATGCAGAGCTCCTACGAGCAGTACTTC.

This chain connects TRBV5-6 to TRBJ1-6; 8 bases line up with TRBD1. The CDR3 is made up of 14 amino acids. The V gene's germline CDR1 is SGHDT and CDR2 YYEEEE. The trim removed 4 bases at V and 14 bases at J, leaving 11 bases unmatched. This CDR3 is CASSTPGQGLTLHF. In nucleotides, the CDR3 is TGTGCCAGCAGCACGCCTGGACAGGGTTTAACCCTCCACTTT.